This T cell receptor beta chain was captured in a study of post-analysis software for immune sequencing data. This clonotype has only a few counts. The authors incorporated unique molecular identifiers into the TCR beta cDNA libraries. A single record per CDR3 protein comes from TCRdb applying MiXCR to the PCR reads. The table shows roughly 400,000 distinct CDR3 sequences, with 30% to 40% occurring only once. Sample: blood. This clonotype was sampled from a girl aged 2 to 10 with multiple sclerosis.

The CDR3 coding sequence is TGCAGTGCTAGAGGGGTGCGGGGGGGCTCCTACAATGAGCAGTTCTTC. Protein sequence: CSARGVRGGSYNEQFF. The rearrangement joins TRBV20-1 to TRBJ2-1, with 9 nucleotides matching TRBD2. Per germline, CDR1 DFQATT and CDR2 SNEGSKA (reference sequence). The junction had 4 bases not matched to a gene; V was cut back by 1 base and J by 0 bases. The CDR3 contains 16 residues.